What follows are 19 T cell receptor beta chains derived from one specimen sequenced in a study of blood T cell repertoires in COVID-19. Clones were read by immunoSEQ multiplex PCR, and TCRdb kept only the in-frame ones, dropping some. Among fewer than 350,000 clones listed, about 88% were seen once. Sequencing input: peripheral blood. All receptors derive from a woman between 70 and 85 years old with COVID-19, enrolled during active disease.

As DNA, the CDR3 is TGTGCCAGCAGCTTATATAGACAGGAGAATGAAAAACTGTTTTTT. Its protein product is CASSLYRQENEKLFF. V and J are TRBV5-6 and TRBJ1-4; possible D gene TRBD1, 6 bases. The CDR3 covers 15 residues. Germline values: CDR1 SGHDT, CDR2 YYEEEE. With 2 bases removed from V and 5 bases from J, the gap between germline ends came to 13 bases.

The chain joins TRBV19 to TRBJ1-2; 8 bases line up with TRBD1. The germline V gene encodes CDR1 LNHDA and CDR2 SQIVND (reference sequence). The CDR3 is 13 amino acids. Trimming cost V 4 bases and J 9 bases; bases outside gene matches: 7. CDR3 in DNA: TGTGCCAGTAGTACCTCAGGGGGCAATAGCTACACCTTC. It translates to CASSTSGGNSYTF.

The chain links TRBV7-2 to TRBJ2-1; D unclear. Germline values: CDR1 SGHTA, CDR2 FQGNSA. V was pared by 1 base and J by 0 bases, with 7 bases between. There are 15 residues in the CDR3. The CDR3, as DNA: TGTGCCAGCAGCTTAGGGGCTGGCTCCTACAATGAGCAGTTCTTC. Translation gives CASSLGAGSYNEQFF.

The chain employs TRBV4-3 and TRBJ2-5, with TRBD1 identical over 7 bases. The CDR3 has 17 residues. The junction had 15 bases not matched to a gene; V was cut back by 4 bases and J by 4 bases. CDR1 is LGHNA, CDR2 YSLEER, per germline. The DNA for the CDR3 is TGCGCCAGCAGCCCCAGACAGGGACCCAAAGGGGTAGAGACCCAGTACTTC. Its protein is CASSPRQGPKGVETQYF.

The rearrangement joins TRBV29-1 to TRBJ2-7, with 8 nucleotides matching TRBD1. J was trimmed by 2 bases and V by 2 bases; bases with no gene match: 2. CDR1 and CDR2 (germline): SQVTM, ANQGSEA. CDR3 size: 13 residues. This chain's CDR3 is CSVENRGTYEQYF. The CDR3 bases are TGCAGCGTTGAAAACAGGGGGACCTACGAGCAGTACTTC.

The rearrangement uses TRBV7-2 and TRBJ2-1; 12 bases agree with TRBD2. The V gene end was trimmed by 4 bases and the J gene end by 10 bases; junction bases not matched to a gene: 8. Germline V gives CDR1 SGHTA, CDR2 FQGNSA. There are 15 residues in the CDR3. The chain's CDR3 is CASSSRTSGAREQFF. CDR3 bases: TGTGCCAGCAGCTCTCGGACTAGCGGGGCCCGGGAGCAGTTCTTC.

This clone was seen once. CDR3 amino acids: CATSAQGSWQPQHF. Written as DNA, the CDR3 is TGTGCCACCAGTGCTCAGGGGTCGTGGCAGCCCCAGCATTTT. The chain has TRBV24-1 and TRBJ1-5; tentative D call: TRBD1 (6 bases). V lost 5 bases to trimming and J lost 7 bases, with 14 bases between them. The CDR3 spans 14 residues. Germline CDR1 KGHDR, CDR2 SFDVKD.

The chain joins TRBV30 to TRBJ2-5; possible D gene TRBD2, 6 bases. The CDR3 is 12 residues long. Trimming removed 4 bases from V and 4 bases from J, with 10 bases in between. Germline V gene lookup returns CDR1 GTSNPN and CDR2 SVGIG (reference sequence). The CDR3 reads CAWNPGAETQYF. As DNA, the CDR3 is TGTGCCTGGAACCCGGGAGCAGAGACCCAGTACTTC. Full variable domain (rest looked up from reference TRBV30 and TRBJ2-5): SQTIHQWPATLVQPVGSPLSLECTVEGTSNPNLYWYRQAAGRGLQLLFYSVGIGQISSEVPQNLSASRPQDRQFILSSKKLLLSDSGFYLCAWNPGAETQYFGPGTRLLVL.

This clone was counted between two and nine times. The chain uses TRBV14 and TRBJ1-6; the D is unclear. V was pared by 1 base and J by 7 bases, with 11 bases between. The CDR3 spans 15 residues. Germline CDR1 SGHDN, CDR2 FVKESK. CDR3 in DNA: TGTGCCAGCAGCCAAGGACTCCCAACCAATTCACCCCTCCACTTT. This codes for CASSQGLPTNSPLHF.

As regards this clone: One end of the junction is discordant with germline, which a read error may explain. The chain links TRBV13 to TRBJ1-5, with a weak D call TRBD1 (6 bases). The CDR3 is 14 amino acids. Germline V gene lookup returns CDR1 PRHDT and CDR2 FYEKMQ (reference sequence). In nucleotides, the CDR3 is TGTGCCAGCAGTTTAGGGGGGGGAGATCAGCCCCAGCATTTT. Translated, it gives CASSLGGGDQPQHF.

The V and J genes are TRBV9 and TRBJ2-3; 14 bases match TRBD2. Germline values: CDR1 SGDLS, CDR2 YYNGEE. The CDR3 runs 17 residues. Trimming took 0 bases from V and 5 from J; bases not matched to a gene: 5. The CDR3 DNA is TGTGCCAGCAGCGTAGGACTAGCGGGGGGGCCGAAAGATACGCAGTATTTT. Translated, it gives CASSVGLAGGPKDTQYF.

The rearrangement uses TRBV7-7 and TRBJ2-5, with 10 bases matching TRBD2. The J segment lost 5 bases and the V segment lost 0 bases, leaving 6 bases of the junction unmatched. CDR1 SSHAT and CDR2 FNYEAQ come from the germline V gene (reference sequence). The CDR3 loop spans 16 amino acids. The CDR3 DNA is TGTGCCAGCAGCTTAGCAAGTAGCGGGGGGATGGAGACCCAGTACTTC. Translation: CASSLASSGGMETQYF.

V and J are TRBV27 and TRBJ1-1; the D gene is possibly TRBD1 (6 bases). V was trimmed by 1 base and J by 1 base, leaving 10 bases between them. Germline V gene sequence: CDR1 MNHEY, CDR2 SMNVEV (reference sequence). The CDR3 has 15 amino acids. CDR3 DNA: TGTGCCAGCAGTTTATACAGGGCGGGGAACACTGAAGCTTTCTTT. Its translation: CASSLYRAGNTEAFF.

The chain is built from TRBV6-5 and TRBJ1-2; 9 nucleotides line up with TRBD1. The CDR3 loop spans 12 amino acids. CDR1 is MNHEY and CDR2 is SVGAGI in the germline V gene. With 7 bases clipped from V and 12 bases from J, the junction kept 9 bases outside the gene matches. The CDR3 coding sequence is TGTGCCAGCAACCCTACAGGGGGCTTACACACCTTC. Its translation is CASNPTGGLHTF.

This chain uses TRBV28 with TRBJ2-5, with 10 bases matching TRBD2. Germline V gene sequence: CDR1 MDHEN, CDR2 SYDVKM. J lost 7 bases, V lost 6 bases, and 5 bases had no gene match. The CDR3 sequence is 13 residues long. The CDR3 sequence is CASRSRLAGTQYF. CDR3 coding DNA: TGTGCCAGCAGATCCAGACTAGCGGGGACCCAGTACTTC.

Here the CDR3 reads CASSPRTGYGYTF. Written as DNA, the CDR3 is TGTGCCAGCAGCCCCCGGACAGGGTATGGCTACACCTTC. This rearrangement joins TRBV7-9 to TRBJ1-2; 8 positions agree with TRBD1. The CDR3 has 13 amino acids. Germline CDR1 reads SEHNR; CDR2 reads FQNEAQ (reference sequence). Germline trimming cut 5 bases from V and 5 bases from J; bases unmatched to any gene: 4.

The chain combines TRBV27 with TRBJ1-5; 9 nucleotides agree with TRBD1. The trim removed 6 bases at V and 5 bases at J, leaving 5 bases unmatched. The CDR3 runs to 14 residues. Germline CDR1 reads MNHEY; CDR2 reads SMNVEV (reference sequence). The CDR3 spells CASSIQGADQPQHF. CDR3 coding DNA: TGTGCCAGCAGCATACAGGGGGCAGATCAGCCCCAGCATTTT.

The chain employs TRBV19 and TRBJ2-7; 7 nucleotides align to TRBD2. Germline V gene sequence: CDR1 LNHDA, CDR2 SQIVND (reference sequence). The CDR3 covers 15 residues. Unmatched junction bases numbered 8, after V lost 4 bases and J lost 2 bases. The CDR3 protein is CASSNEGGVTYEQYF. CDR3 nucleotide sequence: TGTGCCAGTAGTAACGAGGGAGGGGTTACCTACGAGCAGTACTTC.

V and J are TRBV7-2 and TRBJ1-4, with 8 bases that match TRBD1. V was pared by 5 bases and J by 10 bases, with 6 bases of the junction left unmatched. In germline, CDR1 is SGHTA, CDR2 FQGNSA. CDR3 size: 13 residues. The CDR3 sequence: CASSAQGEGKLFF. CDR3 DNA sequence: TGTGCCAGCAGCGCACAGGGGGAGGGAAAACTGTTTTTT.